This T cell receptor beta chain was retrieved from a study of blood T cell repertoires in COVID-19. Turning to the study itself: In each case, the material was cDNA or gDNA derived from T cells, B-cell-depleted T cells, or PBMCs.

The CDR3 contains 14 residues. The V gene's germline CDR1 is SGHTA and CDR2 FQGNSA. The V and J ends lost 0 bases and 7 bases respectively, with 12 bases between them. Original processing methods: Reference gene primer amplification gave estimated nucleated cell counts. TCRdb's copy holds only in-frame clones and misses some; the assay was immunoSEQ multiplex PCR. V and J calls and clone size are copied from that table; D and trimming were computed from the DNA. The sample holds approximately 60,000 clones, approximately 89% seen once. The receptor was isolated from a man between 60 and 75 years old with active or convalescent COVID-19. Sequenced: peripheral blood. The chain recombines TRBV7-2 with TRBJ1-1; a weak D match, TRBD1 (5 bases). The CDR3 loop reads CASSLAGQGFEAFF. DNA of the CDR3: TGTGCCAGCAGCTTAGCCGGTCAGGGTTTTGAAGCTTTCTTT.